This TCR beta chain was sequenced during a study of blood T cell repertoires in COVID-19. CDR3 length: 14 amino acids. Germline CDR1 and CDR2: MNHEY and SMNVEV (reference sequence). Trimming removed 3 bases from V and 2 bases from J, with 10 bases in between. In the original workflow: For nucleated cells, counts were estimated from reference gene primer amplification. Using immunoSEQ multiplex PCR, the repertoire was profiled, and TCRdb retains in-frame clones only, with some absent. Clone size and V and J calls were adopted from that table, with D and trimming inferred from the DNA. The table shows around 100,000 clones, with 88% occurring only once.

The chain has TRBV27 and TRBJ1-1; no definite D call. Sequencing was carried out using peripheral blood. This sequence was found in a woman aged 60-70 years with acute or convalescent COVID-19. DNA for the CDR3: TGTGCCAGCAGTTTTAGTCAGGTTAACACTGAAGCTTTCTTT. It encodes CASSFSQVNTEAFF.